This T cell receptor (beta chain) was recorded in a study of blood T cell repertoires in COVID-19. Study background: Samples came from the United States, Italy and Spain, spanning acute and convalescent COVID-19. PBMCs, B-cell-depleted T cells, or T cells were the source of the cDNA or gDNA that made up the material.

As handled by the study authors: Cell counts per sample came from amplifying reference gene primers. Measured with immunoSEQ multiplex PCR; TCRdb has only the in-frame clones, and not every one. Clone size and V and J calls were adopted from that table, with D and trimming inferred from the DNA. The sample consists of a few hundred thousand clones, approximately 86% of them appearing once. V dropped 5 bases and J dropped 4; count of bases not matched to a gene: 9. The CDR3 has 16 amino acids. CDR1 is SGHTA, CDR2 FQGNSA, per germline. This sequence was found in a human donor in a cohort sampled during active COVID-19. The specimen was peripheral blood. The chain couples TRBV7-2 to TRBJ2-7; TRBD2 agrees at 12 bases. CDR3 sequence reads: CASSPLAGGLAYEQYF. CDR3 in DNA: TGTGCCAGCAGCCCTCTAGCGGGAGGGTTGGCGTACGAGCAGTACTTC.